The source of this T cell receptor (beta chain) is a study of vaccination and CD4 T cells after COVID-19. For the study at large: The cells were exposed to overlapping spike peptides originating from SARS-CoV-2, HCoV-NL63, HCoV-OC43 and HCoV-229E for stimulation.

The sample's treatment: roughly 10-day PBMC culture with coronavirus spike peptide pools or control peptides (ViraFEST assay). ViraFEST used peptide pools to expand antigen-specific T cells before TCR sequencing. As concerns this clonotype: Antigen specificity is unknown. One junction end does not reproduce the germline sequence, and a read error may be involved.

The CDR3 loop spans 15 amino acids. Germline V gene data show CDR1 as SNHLY and CDR2 as FYNNEI. Sequenced with the Oncomine TCR Beta short-read assay was DNA taken from cultured CD4+ T cells. From the PCR reads, TCRdb called clonotypes with MiXCR, one entry per CDR3 protein. This sample carries about 13,000 distinct CDR3 sequences, over 40% of them seen once, and the ten largest clones take roughly a sixth. The sample consisted of CD4+ T cells from blood, cultured in vitro. V usage is TRBV2 and J usage is TRBJ2-6; D possibly uses TRBD1 or TRBD2 (6 bases each). The sequence was collected from a human donor who had recovered from COVID-19. The CDR3 loop reads CASSAGAPGANLLTF. CDR3 DNA sequence: TGTGCCAGCAGTGCGGGGGCCCCTGGGGCCAACCTCCTGACTTTC.